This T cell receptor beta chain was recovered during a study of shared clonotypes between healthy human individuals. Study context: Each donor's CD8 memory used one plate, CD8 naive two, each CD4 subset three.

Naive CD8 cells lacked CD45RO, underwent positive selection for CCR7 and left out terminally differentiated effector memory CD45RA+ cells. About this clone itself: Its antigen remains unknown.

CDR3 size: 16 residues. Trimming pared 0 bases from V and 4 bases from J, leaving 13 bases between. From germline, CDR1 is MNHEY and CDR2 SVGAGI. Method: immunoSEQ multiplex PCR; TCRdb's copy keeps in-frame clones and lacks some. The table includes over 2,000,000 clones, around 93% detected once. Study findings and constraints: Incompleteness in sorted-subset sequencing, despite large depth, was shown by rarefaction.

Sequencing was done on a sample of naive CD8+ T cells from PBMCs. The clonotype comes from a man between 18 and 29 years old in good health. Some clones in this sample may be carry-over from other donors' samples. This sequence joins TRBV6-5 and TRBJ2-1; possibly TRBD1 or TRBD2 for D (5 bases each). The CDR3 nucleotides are TGTGCCAGCAGTTACTCAATGGGGGAGTGGTACAATGAGCAGTTCTTC. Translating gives CASSYSMGEWYNEQFF.